This is a list of T cell receptor beta chains from one sample in a study of T cells in Graves' hyperthyroidism and ophthalmopathy. MiXCR, run by TCRdb on the multiplex PCR reads, gives a single entry per CDR3 protein. The table lists approximately 510,000 distinct CDR3 sequences, 40% to 50% of them singletons. The sequenced sample consisted of peripheral blood or thyroid tissue (not recorded which). The receptors originated from an adult woman with Graves' disease, either hyperthyroidism or ophthalmopathy (not recorded which). Both conserved end residues are part of each CDR3. Each record gives: J gene, V gene, D gene, clone size, CDR3 DNA, CDR3 protein. D genes are given only for firm matches. The size field is filled for only some rows; it gives once, few, many or a size class.

TRBJ2-7 | TRBV2 | TRBD2 | NA | TGTGCCAGCAGCGTAGGTAGCGGGACACGGTCCTACGAGCAGTACTTC | CASSVGSGTRSYEQYF
TRBJ2-5 | TRBV10-3 | NA | many | TGTGCCATCAGTGACGGGACATGGTTTTCTGAGCAAGAGACCCAGTACTTC | CAISDGTWFSEQETQYF
TRBJ1-4 | TRBV15 | NA | few | TGTGCCACCAGCAGAGATATGGCCACACCAAATGAAAAACTGTTTTTT | CATSRDMATPNEKLFF
TRBJ1-5 | TRBV7-9 | NA | NA | TGTGCCAGCGCTAGGTGGGGCAAACAGGGAGAAGGCAATCAGCCCCAGCATTTT | CASARWGKQGEGNQPQHF
TRBJ2-2 | TRBV7-3 | NA | few | TGTGCCAGCAGTTCCCCCGGGAATAGATTGACCGGGGAGCTGTTTTTT | CASSSPGNRLTGELFF
TRBJ1-2 | TRBV20-1 | NA | many | TGCAGTGCTAGAGATTTGGCAGGGAATGGCTACACCTTC | CSARDLAGNGYTF
TRBJ2-7 | TRBV28 | NA | few | TGTGCCAGCAGTTTAGCTAGCCGCTACGAGCAGTACTTC | CASSLASRYEQYF
TRBJ1-6 | TRBV5-1 | NA | few | TGTGCCAGCTCACCACCCCGGGCCGAGAATTCACCCCTCCACTTT | CASSPPRAENSPLHF
TRBJ1-6 | TRBV29-1 | NA | many | TGCAGCGTTGTGGAAGGTTGGGGAAATAATTCACCCCTCCACTTT | CSVVEGWGNNSPLHF
TRBJ2-5 | TRBV29-1 | NA | few | TGCAGCGCCCGGGGAGTGGAAGAGACCCAGTACTTC | CSARGVEETQYF
TRBJ1-1 | TRBV4-1 | NA | many | TGCGCCAGCAGCCAAGTTAACACTGAAGCTTTCTTT | CASSQVNTEAFF